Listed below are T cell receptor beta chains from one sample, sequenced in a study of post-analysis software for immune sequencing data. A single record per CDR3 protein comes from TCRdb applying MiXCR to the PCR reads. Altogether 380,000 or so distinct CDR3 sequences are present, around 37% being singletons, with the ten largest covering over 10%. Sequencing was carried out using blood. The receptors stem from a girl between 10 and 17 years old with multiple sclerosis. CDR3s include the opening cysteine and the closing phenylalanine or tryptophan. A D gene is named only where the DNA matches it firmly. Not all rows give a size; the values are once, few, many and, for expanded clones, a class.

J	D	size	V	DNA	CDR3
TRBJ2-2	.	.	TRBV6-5	TGTGCCAGCAGTTCTCTAGGAAGGGCGAACACCGGGGAGCTGTTTTTT	CASSSLGRANTGELFF
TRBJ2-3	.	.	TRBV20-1	TGCAGTGCTAGAACCCCCGGGACCAGTCGCGCAGATACGCAGTATTTT	CSARTPGTSRADTQYF
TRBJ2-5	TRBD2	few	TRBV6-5	TGTGCCACCACTAGCGCCACCGATGGGGAGACCCAGTACTTC	CATTSATDGETQYF
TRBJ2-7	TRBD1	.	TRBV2	TGTGCCAGCAGTGACGGGACAGGGACCCACGAGCAGTACTTC	CASSDGTGTHEQYF
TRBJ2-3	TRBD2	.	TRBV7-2	TGTGCCAGCAGCTCGGGGGGGCGCCTCACAGATACGCAGTATTTT	CASSSGGRLTDTQYF
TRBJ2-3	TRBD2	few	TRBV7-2	TGTGCCAGCAGCTTAGTGGGGGTTTGGGGGGGGACAGATACGCAGTATTTT	CASSLVGVWGGTDTQYF
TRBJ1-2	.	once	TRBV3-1	TGTGCCAGCAGCCAAGTGGACACTGGCTACACCTTC	CASSQVDTGYTF
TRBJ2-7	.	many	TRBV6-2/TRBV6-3	TGTGCCAGCAGTCAACAGGGATACGAGCAGTACTTC	CASSQQGYEQYF
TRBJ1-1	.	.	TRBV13	TGTGCCAGCAGCTTAGGGGAAATTAACACTGAAGCTTTCTTT	CASSLGEINTEAFF
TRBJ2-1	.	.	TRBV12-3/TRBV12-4	TGTGCCAGCAGTTTGCAGAGGAGCTCCTACAATGAGCAGTTCTTC	CASSLQRSSYNEQFF
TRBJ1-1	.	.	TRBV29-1	TGCAGCGTTGCCCGGGCAGGGCTATACACTGAAGCTTTCTTT	CSVARAGLYTEAFF
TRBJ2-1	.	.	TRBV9	TGTGCCAGCAGCGTACTGGGCACAGACAGATACAATGAGCAGTTCTTC	CASSVLGTDRYNEQFF
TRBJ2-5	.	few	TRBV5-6	TGTGCCAGCAGCTTGAAAGGTACCCAAGAGACCCAGTACTTC	CASSLKGTQETQYF
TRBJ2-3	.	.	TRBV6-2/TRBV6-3	TGTGCCAGCAGTTATGGAGCGGGAGATACGCAGTATTTT	CASSYGAGDTQYF
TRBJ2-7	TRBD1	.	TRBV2	TGTGCCAGCCGAATCTACAGGGGACCTTCCTACGAGCAGTACTTC	CASRIYRGPSYEQYF
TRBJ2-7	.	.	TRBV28	TGTGCCAGCAGTCGGGCGGGGGCGGCCTCCTACGAGCAGTACTTC	CASSRAGAASYEQYF
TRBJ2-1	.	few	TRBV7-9	TGTGCCAGCAAGGGGGATGAGCAGTTCTTC	CASKGDEQFF
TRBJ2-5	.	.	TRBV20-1	TGCAGTGCTTTGAGGAGGGGGGCTGATCAGACCCAGTACTTC	CSALRRGADQTQYF
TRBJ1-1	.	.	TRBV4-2	TGTGCCAGCAGCCGAGGAGACGGGGAGAACACTGAAGCTTTCTTT	CASSRGDGENTEAFF
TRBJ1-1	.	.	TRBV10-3	TGTGCCATCAGCCCGGGGGTGGTCACTGAAGCTTTCTTT	CAISPGVVTEAFF
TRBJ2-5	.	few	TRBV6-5	TGTGCCAGCAGTTCCGGGACCCCCTGGGAGACCCAGTACTTC	CASSSGTPWETQYF
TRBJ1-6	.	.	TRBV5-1	TGCGCCAGCAGCTTGGGGCAGGGAACTGGCTCACCCCTCCACTTT	CASSLGQGTGSPLHF
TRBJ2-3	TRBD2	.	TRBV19	TGTGCCAGTACTGCGCTAGCGGGGACAGATACGCAGTATTTT	CASTALAGTDTQYF
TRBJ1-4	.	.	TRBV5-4	TGTGCCAGCAGTCCGAGTTTCGCAACTAATGAAAAACTGTTTTTT	CASSPSFATNEKLFF
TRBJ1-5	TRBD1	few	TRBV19	TGTGCCACCCAACCCCAAGGGACAGGGGCCCTCACGGATCAGCCCCAGCATTTT	CATQPQGTGALTDQPQHF
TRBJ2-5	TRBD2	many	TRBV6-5	TGTGCCAGCAGACAAGCACTAGCGGGGGGCCAAGAGACCCAGTACTTC	CASRQALAGGQETQYF
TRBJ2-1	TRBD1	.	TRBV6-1	TGTGCCAGCACCACCGGGACAGGGGCTGACAATGAGCAGTTCTTC	CASTTGTGADNEQFF
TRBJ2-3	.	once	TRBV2	TGTGCCAGCAGTGACCCCCTTCTCTCCACAGATACGCAGTATTTT	CASSDPLLSTDTQYF
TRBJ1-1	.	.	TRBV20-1	TGCAGTTCTAGAAGGACTGAAGCTTTCTTT	CSSRRTEAFF
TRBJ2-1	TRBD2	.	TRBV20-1	TGCAGTGCTAGAGGTCAAACTAGCGGGGGTTACAATGAGCAGTTCTTC	CSARGQTSGGYNEQFF
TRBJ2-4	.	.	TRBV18	TGTGCCAGCTCACGAGGACTGGAAAACATTCAGTACTTC	CASSRGLENIQYF
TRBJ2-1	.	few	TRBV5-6	TGTGCCAGCAGCTCGAACAGCCTCTTCTACAATGAGCAGTTCTTC	CASSSNSLFYNEQFF
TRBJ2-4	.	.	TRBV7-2	TGTGCCAGCAGCCCGGAGGGGACCGGGCTGACCAAAAACATTCAGTACTTC	CASSPEGTGLTKNIQYF
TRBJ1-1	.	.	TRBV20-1	TGCAGTGCTAGGACCCTACAGGGTTCCCACACTGAAGCTTTCTTT	CSARTLQGSHTEAFF
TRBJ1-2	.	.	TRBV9	TGTGCCAGCAGCGAGGGGGTGGAAGCTAACTATGGCTACACCTTC	CASSEGVEANYGYTF
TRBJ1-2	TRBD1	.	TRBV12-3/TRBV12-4	TGTGCCAGCAGTTTGTCGGGGACAGGGGTCAAATGCTATGGCTACACCTTC	CASSLSGTGVKCYGYTF
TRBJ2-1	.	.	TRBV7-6	TGTGCCAGCAGCCCGCTTGGCGGGGCATACAATGAGCAGTTCTTC	CASSPLGGAYNEQFF
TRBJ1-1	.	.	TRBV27	TGTGCCAGCAGTTTGGTGAGGAGAAGCACCGAAGCTTTCTTT	CASSLVRRSTEAFF
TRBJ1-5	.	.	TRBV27	TGTGCCAGCAGTTTAAGGTCAGGGGCCAATCAGCCCCAGCATTTT	CASSLRSGANQPQHF
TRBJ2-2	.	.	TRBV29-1	TGCAGCGTTCGGGACACCGGGGAGCTGTTTTTT	CSVRDTGELFF
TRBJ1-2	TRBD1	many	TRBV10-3	TGTGCCATCAGAGGACAGGACAGAGGAACTAACTATGGCTACACCTTC	CAIRGQDRGTNYGYTF
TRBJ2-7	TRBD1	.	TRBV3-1	TGTGCCGGCAGCCACCCGGGAGGGGACAGGGGGCATGACGAGCAGTACTTC	CAGSHPGGDRGHDEQYF